This TCR beta chain comes out of a study of patients and donors after allogeneic stem cell transplantation. TCRdb recomputed calls from the RT-PCR reads with MiXCR, one row per CDR3 protein. The data hold 150,000 to 200,000 distinct CDR3 sequences, with approximately 31% observed a single time. Trimming took 3 bases from V and 6 from J; bases not matched to a gene: 12. The CDR3 length is 16 residues. The germline V gene has CDR1 LNHNV and CDR2 YYDKDF (reference sequence). The specimen sequenced was blood, either unsorted or a sorted T cell fraction (not recorded which). The rearrangement uses TRBV15 and TRBJ1-2, with 8 nucleotides matching TRBD1. This TCR was sampled from a human donor who was either an allogeneic HSCT recipient or a stem cell or donor lymphocyte infusion donor (not recorded which). It is not recorded whose cells these are; they may come from a transplant donor. This CDR3 is CATSSWTGKDFNGYTF. The CDR3 bases are TGTGCCACCAGCAGCTGGACAGGGAAGGACTTTAATGGCTACACCTTC. Using reference TRBV15 and TRBJ1-2 for the parts outside the CDR3, the full variable domain is DAMVIQNPRYQVTQFGKPVTLSCSQTLNHNVMYWYQQKSSQAPKLLFHYYDKDFNNEADTPDNFQSRRPNTSFCFLDIRSPGLGDTAMYLCATSSWTGKDFNGYTFGSGTRLTVV.